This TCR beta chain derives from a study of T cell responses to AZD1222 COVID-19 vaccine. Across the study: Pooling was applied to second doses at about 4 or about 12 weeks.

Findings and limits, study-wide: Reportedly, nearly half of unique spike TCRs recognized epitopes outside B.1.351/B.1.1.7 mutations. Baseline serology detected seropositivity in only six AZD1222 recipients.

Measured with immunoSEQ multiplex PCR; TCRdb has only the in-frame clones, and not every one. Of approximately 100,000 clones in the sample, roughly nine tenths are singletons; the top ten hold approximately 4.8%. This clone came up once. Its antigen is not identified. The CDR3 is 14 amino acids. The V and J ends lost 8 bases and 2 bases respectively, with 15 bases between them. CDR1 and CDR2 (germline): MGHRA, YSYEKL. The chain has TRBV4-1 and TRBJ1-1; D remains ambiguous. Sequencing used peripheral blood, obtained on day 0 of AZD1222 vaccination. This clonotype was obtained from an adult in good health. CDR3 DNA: TGCGCCAGCTCCCCGAGTACACTTAACACTGAAGCTTTCTTT. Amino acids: CASSPSTLNTEAFF.